This T cell receptor beta chain was recovered during a study of T-cell reconstitution after alpha-beta-depleted transplantation in children. General study findings and limits: Once a year had passed after transplant, T-cell counts and diversity came mostly from newly produced T cells. Surviving recipient T cells and thymic progenitors produced the high day-60 TCRbeta diversity seen in some patients.

This clonotype occurred many times. What it binds is unknown. For TCRbeta, the library was prepared with unique molecular identifiers. MiXCR, applied by TCRdb to the PCR reads, yields one record per CDR3 protein. The sample yields a few hundred thousand distinct CDR3 sequences, about 9.9% seen once. The CDR3 has 15 amino acids. Deletions cut 4 bases from V and 6 bases from J, with 16 bases between. Germline V gene lookup returns CDR1 DFQATT and CDR2 SNEGSKA (reference sequence). This clonotype was sampled from a male patient aged 2 to 10 who had a stem cell transplant for chronic granulomatous disease, so the T cells may come from the graft donor. This sequence joins TRBV20-1 and TRBJ1-6, with a possible D match to TRBD1 (6 bases). The sample was peripheral blood, taken 180 days after TCRalphabeta/CD19-depleted stem cell transplant. CDR3 sequence (DNA): TGCAGTGCTAACCCCGCCGGACAGATTAATTCACCCCTCCACTTT. Translating it yields CSANPAGQINSPLHF.